The TCR beta chain under discussion was sequenced for a study of T cell changes during pregnancy in multiple sclerosis. The assay was immunoSEQ multiplex PCR, and TCRdb's table has in-frame clones only and misses some. The sample contains around 60,000 clones, roughly nine tenths of which appear only once. CDR3 size: 16 residues. Germline V gene lookup returns CDR1 LGHNA and CDR2 YSLEER. Deletions cut 0 bases from V and 2 bases from J, with 13 bases between. The chain carries TRBV4-3 and TRBJ1-2, with a weak D call TRBD1 (5 bases). The TCR sequence derives from a female donor in good health, enrolled as a control in a pregnancy study. The source material was peripheral blood, sampled in the third trimester of pregnancy. The CDR3 DNA sequence: TGCGCCAGCAGCCAAGATCTTATCCGGGGGAACTATGGCTACACCTTC. This sequence encodes CASSQDLIRGNYGYTF.